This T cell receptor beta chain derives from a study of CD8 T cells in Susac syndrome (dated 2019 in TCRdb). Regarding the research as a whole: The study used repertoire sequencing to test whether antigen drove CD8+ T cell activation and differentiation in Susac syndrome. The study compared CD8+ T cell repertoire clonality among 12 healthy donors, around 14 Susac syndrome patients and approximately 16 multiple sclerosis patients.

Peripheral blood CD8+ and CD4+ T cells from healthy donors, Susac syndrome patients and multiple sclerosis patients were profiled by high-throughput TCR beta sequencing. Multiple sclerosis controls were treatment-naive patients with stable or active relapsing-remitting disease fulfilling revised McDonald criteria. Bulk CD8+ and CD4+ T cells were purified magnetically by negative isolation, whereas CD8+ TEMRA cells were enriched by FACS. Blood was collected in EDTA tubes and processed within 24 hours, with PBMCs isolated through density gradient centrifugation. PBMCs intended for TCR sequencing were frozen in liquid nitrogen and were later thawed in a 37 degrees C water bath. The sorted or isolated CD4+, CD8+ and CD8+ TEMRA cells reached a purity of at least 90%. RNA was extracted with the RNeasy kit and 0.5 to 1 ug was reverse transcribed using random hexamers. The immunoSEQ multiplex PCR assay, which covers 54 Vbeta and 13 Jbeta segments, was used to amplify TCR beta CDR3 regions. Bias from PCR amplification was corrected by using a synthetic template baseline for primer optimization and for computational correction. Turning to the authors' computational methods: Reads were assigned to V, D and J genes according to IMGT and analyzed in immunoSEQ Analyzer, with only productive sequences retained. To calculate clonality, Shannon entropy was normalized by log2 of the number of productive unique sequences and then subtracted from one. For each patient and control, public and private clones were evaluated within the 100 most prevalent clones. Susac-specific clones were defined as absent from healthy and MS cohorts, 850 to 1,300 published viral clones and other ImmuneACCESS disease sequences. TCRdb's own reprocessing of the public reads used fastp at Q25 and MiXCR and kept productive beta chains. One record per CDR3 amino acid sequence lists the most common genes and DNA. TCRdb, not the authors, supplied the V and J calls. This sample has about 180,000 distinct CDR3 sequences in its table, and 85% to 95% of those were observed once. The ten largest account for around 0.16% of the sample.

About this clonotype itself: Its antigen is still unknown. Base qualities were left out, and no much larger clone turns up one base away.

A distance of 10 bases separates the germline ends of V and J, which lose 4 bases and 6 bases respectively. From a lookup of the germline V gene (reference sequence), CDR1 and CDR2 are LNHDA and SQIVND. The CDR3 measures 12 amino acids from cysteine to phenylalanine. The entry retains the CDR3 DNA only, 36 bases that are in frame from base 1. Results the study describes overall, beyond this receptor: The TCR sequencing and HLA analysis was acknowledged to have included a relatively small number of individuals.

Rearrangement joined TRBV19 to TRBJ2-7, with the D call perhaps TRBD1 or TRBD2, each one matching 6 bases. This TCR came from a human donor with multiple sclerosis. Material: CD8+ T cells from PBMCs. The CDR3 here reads CASSKGGFEQYF. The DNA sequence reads TGTGCCAGTAGTAAAGGGGGGTTCGAGCAGTACTTC.